A single sample is the source of the 10 T cell receptor beta chains below, sequenced in a study of cytomegalovirus exposure and HLA in healthy donors. The PCR had 60 Vbeta and 13 Jbeta primers. Only in-frame clones appear in the TCRdb table, and some are missing; sequencing was by immunoSEQ multiplex PCR. The data contain roughly 120,000 clones, about 73% of them singletons. Sequences were obtained from PBMCs. Receptors were obtained from a middle-aged woman in good health and CMV-seropositive.

The chain combines TRBV6-5 with TRBJ2-7, with 8 bases aligning to TRBD1. Germline-derived CDR1 and CDR2 are MNHEY and SVGAGI. J gave up 3 bases and V 6 bases, and 10 bases lay outside the gene matches. The CDR3 is 15 amino acids. The CDR3 sequence: CASSPQGQDLYEQYF. Here the CDR3 DNA reads TGTGCCAGCAGCCCCCAGGGACAGGACCTCTACGAGCAGTACTTC.

The chain is built from TRBV6-5 and TRBJ1-2; the D gene is possibly TRBD1 (6 bases). The CDR3 has 13 amino acids. V was cut by 8 bases and J by 1 base, with 11 bases left in between. The germline V gene encodes CDR1 MNHEY and CDR2 SVGAGI. The CDR3 protein is CASGGGRNYGYTF. CDR3 coding DNA: TGTGCCAGCGGGGGGGGGCGTAACTATGGCTACACCTTC.

The chain recombines TRBV6-1 with TRBJ1-4, with 7 bases fitting TRBD1. Germline V gene sequence: CDR1 MNHNS, CDR2 SASEGT. The CDR3 length is 14 residues. V was clipped by 10 bases and J by 5 bases; unmatched bases: 10. CDR3 sequence: CATLNRGINEKLFF. The DNA for the CDR3 is TGTGCCACGCTTAACAGGGGCATAAATGAAAAACTGTTTTTT.

The genes are TRBV19 and TRBJ1-5, with 7 nucleotides matching TRBD1. The CDR3 is 13 residues long. Germline trimming cut 5 bases from V and 4 bases from J; bases unmatched to any gene: 2. Germline-derived CDR1 and CDR2 are LNHDA and SQIVND (reference sequence). The CDR3 DNA reads as TGTGCCAGTAGTGGGACAGTTAATCAGCCCCAGCATTTT. Its translation is CASSGTVNQPQHF.

J is TRBJ1-4 and V is TRBV6-6; 8 nucleotides match TRBD1. Trimming took 5 bases from V and 3 from J; bases not matched to a gene: 5. Germline V lookup: CDR1 MNHNY, CDR2 SVGAGI (reference sequence). The CDR3 extends over 15 amino acids. CDR3 coding DNA: TGTGCCAGCAGTAGGCAGGGGGCGGCTAATGAAAAACTGTTTTTT. Translating it yields CASSRQGAANEKLFF.

The chain joins TRBV5-3 to TRBJ1-1; D gene uncertain. TRBV5-3 carries the ORF label, with uncertain function. V lost 10 bases and J lost 1, with 17 bases in between. The CDR3 extends over 14 amino acids. CDR3 region: CAERKRRPNTEAFF. The CDR3 DNA reads TGTGCCGAACGAAAACGGAGGCCGAACACTGAAGCTTTCTTT.

This sequence joins TRBV2 and TRBJ2-1, with 9 bases aligning to TRBD2. CDR1 and CDR2 from the germline V gene are SNHLY and FYNNEI. V trimming: 7 bases; J trimming: 6 bases; junction bases outside the gene matches: 4. The CDR3 extends over 13 amino acids. CDR3 in amino acids: CASKMGLANEQFF. The DNA for the CDR3 is TGTGCCAGCAAGATGGGACTAGCCAATGAGCAGTTCTTC.

The chain joins TRBV7-6 to TRBJ1-1; 8 nucleotides align to TRBD1. The germline CDR1 and CDR2 sequences are SGHVS and FNYEAQ. The CDR3 loop spans 15 amino acids. V shed 2 bases, J shed 5 bases, and the junction held 7 bases outside the gene matches. Here the CDR3 DNA reads TGTGCCAGCAGCTTATTCCAGGGGGCAGGGACTGAAGCTTTCTTT. Amino acid sequence: CASSLFQGAGTEAFF.

The chain combines TRBV11-3 with TRBJ2-1; TRBD2 agrees at 7 bases. Germline V gene sequence: CDR1 SGHNT, CDR2 YENEEA. J gave up 7 bases and V 5 bases, and 11 bases lay outside the gene matches. CDR3 length equals 15 residues. The CDR3 DNA reads TGTGCCAGCAGCAAACAGCGGGGAGGCCATAATGAGCAGTTCTTC. Amino acid sequence: CASSKQRGGHNEQFF.

This CDR3 reads CASSQDRGRESFF. CDR3 in DNA: TGCGCCAGCAGCCAAGACAGGGGCCGCGAATCTTTCTTT. The chain combines TRBV4-1 with TRBJ1-1, with a tentative D call TRBD1 (6 bases). Deletions cut 0 bases from V and 12 bases from J, with 14 bases between. Germline loops: CDR1 MGHRA, CDR2 YSYEKL. This CDR3 is 13 amino acids long.